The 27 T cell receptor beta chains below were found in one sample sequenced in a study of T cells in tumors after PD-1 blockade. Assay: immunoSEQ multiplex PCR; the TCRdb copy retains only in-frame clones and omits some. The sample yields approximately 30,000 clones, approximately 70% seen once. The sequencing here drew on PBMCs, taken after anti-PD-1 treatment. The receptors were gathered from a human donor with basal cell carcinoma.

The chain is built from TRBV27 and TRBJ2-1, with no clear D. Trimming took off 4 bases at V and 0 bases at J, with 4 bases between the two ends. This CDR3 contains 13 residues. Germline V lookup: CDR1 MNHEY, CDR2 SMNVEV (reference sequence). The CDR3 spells CASSSYSYNEQFF. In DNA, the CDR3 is TGTGCCAGCAGTTCCTACTCCTACAATGAGCAGTTCTTC.

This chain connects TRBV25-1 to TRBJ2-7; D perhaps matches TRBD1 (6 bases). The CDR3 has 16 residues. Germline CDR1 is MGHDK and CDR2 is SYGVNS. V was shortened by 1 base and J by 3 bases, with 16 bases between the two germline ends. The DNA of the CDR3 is TGTGCCAGCAGTGAATTAGGGGGACGGAGCCGCTACGAGCAGTACTTC. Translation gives CASSELGGRSRYEQYF.

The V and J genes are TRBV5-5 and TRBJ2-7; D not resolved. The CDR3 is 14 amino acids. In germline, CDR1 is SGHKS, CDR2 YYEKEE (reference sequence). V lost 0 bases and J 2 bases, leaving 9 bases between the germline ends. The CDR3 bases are TGTGCCAGCAGCTTGGCCCCGCCCACCTACGAGCAGTACTTC. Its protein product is CASSLAPPTYEQYF.

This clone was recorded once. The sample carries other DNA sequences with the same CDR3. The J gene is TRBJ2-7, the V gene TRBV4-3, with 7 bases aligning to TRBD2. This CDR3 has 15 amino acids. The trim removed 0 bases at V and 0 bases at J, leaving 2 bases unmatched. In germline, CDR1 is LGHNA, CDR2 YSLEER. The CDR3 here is CASSQEGGSSYEQYF. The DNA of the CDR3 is TGCGCCAGCAGCCAAGAGGGCGGGAGCTCCTACGAGCAGTACTTC.

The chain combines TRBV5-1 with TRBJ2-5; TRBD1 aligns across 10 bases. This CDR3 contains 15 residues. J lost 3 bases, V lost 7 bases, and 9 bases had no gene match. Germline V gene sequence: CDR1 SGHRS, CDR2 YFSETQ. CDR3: CASGFHGTGEETQYF. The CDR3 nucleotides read TGCGCCAGCGGATTCCATGGGACAGGGGAAGAGACCCAGTACTTC.

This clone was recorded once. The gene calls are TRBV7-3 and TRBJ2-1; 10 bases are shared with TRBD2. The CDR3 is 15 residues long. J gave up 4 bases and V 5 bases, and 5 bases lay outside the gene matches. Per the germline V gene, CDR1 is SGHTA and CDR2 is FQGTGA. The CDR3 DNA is TGTGCCAGCAGCCTAGCGGGGGCATATTACAATGAGCAGTTCTTC. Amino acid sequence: CASSLAGAYYNEQFF.

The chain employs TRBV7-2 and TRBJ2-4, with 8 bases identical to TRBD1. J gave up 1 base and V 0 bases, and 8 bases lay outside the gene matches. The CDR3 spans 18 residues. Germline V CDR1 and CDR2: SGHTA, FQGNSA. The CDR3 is CASSLALRGQGAKNIQYF. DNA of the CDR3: TGTGCCAGCAGCTTAGCGCTTAGAGGACAGGGTGCCAAAAACATTCAGTACTTC. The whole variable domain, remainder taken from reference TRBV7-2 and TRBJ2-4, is GAGVSQSPSNKVTEKGKDVELRCDPISGHTALYWYRQSLGQGLEFLIYFQGNSAPDKSGLPSDRFSAERTGGSVSTLTIQRTQQEDSAVYLCASSLALRGQGAKNIQYFGAGTRLSVL.

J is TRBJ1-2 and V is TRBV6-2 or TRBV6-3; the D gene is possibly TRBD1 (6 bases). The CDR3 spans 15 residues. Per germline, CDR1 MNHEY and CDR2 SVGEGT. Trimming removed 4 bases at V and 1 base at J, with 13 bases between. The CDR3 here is CASSSSGQFNYGYTF. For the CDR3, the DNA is TGTGCCAGCAGTTCCAGCGGACAGTTTAACTATGGCTACACCTTC.

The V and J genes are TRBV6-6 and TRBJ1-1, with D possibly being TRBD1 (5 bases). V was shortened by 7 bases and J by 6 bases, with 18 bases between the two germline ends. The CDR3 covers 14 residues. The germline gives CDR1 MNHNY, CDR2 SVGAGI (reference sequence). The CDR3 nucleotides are TGTGCCAGCACTGAACTATCTGGGGGGGCTGAAGCTTTCTTT. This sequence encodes CASTELSGGAEAFF.

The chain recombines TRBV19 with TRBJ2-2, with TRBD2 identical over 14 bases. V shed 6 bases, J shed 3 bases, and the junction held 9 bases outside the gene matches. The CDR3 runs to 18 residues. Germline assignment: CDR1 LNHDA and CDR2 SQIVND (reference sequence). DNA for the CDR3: TGTGCCAGTAGCAGAAGACTAGCGGGAGGGCCGGACACCGGGGAGCTGTTTTTT. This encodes CASSRRLAGGPDTGELFF.

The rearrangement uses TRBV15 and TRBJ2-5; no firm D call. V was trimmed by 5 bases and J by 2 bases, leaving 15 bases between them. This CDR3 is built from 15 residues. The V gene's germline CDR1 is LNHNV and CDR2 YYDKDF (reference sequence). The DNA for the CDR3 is TGTGCCACCAGCCGAAACCGGGTGGCTCAAGAGACCCAGTACTTC. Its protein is CATSRNRVAQETQYF.

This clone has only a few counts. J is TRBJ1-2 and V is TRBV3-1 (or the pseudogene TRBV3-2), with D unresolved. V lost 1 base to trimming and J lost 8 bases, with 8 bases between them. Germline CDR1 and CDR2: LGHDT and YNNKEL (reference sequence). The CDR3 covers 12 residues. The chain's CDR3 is CASSQGGSGYTF. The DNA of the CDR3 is TGTGCCAGCAGCCAAGGAGGGTCCGGCTACACCTTC.

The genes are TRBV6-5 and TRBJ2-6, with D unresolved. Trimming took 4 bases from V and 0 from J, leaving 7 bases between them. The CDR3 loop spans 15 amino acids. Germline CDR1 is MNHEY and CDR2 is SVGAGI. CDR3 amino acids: CASSSRNSGANVLTF. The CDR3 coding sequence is TGTGCCAGCAGTTCTAGAAACTCTGGGGCCAACGTCCTGACTTTC.

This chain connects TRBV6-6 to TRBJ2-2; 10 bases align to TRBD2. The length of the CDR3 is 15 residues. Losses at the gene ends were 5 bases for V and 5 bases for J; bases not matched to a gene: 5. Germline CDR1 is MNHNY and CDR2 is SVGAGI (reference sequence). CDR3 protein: CASSTSGDYTGELFF. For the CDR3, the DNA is TGTGCCAGCAGTACTAGCGGGGATTATACCGGGGAGCTGTTTTTT.

CDR3 sequence reads: CSVEDPAGLYEQYF. The CDR3 coding sequence is TGCAGCGTTGAAGATCCAGCGGGCCTCTACGAGCAGTACTTC. The rearrangement links TRBV29-1 to TRBJ2-7; a weak D match, TRBD2 (6 bases). CDR1 and CDR2 (germline): SQVTM, ANQGSEA. With 0 bases removed from V and 3 bases from J, the gap between germline ends came to 12 bases. The CDR3 consists of 14 residues.

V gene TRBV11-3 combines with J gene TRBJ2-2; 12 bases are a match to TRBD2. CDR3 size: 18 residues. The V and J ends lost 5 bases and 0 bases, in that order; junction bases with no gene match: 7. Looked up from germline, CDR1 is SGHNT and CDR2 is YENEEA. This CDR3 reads CASSRGLAGNTNTGELFF. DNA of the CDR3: TGTGCCAGCAGCCGAGGACTAGCGGGGAATACGAACACCGGGGAGCTGTTTTTT. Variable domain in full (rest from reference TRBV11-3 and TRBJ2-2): EAGVVQSPRYKIIEKKQPVAFWCNPISGHNTLYWYLQNLGQGPELLIRYENEEAVDDSQLPKDRFSAERLKGVDSTLKIQPAELGDSAVYLCASSRGLAGNTNTGELFFGEGSRLTVL.

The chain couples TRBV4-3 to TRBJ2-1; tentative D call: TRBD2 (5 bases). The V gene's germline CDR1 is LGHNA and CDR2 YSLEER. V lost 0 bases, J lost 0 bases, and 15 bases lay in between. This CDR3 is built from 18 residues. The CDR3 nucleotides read TGCGCCAGCAGCCAAGATAGGCTTCGGGGTAGCTCCTACAATGAGCAGTTCTTC. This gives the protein CASSQDRLRGSSYNEQFF.

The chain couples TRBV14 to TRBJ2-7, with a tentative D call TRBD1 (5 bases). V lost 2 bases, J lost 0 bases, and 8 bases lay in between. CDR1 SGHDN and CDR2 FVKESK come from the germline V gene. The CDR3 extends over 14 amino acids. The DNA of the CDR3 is TGTGCCAGCAGCCAATGGCAGGGCTCCTACGAGCAGTACTTC. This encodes CASSQWQGSYEQYF.

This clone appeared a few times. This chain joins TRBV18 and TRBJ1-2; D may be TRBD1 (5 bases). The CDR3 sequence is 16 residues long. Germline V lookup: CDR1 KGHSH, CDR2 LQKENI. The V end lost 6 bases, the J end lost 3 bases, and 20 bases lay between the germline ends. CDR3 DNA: TGTGCCAGCTCCCCGCGGGGGGACGCCAGACACTATGGCTACACCTTC. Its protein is CASSPRGDARHYGYTF.

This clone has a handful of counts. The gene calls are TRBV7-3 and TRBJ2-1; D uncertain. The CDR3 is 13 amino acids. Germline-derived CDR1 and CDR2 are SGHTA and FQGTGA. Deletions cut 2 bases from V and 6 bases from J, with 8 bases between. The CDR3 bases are TGTGCCAGCAGCTTAGGGGAACCCAATGAGCAGTTCTTC. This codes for CASSLGEPNEQFF.

The CDR3 here is CASSPRSREPPGELFF. DNA for the CDR3: TGTGCCAGCAGCCCCCGTAGCCGCGAACCACCCGGGGAGCTGTTTTTT. The chain has TRBV11-3 and TRBJ2-2, with D unresolved. The germline CDR1 and CDR2 sequences are SGHNT and YENEEA. The CDR3 is made up of 16 amino acids. The V end was cut by 5 bases, the J end by 6 bases, with 19 bases between.

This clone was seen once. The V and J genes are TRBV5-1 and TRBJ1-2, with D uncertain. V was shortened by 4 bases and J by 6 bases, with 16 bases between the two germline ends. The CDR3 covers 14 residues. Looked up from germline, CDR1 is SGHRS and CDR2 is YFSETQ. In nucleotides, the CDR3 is TGCGCCAGCAGCGCGCAGTCCGGAGTTGATGGCTACACCTTC. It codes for CASSAQSGVDGYTF.

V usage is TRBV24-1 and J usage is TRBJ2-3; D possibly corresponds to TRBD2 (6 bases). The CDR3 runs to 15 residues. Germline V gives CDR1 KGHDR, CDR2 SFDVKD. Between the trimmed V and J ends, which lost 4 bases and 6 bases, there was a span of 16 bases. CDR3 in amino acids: CATSEMAGRSDTQYF. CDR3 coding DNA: TGTGCCACCAGTGAAATGGCGGGGAGATCGGATACGCAGTATTTT.

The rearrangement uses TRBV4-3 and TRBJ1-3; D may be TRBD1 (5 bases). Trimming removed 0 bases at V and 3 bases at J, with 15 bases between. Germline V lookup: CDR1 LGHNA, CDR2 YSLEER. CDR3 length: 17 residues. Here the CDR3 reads CASSQDHLPGLGNTIYF. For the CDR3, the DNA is TGCGCCAGCAGCCAAGATCACCTACCGGGACTTGGAAACACCATATATTTT.

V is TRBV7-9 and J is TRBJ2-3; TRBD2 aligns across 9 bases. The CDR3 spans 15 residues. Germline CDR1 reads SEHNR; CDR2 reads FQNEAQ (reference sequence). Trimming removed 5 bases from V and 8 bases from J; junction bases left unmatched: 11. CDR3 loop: CASSQTSGGGGTQYF. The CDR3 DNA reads TGTGCCAGCAGCCAGACTAGCGGTGGAGGAGGTACGCAGTATTTT.

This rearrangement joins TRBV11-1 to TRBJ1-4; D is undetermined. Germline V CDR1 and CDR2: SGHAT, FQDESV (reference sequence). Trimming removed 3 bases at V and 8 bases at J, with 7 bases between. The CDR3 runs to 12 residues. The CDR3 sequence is CASSFAGEKLFF. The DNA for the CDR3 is TGTGCCAGCAGCTTCGCGGGCGAAAAACTGTTTTTT.

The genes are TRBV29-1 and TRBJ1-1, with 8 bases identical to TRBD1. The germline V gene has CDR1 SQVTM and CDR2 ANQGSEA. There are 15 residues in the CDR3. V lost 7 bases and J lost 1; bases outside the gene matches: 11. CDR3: CSGYGTGGPNTEAFF. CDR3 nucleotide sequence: TGCAGCGGGTACGGGACAGGAGGACCGAACACTGAAGCTTTCTTT.